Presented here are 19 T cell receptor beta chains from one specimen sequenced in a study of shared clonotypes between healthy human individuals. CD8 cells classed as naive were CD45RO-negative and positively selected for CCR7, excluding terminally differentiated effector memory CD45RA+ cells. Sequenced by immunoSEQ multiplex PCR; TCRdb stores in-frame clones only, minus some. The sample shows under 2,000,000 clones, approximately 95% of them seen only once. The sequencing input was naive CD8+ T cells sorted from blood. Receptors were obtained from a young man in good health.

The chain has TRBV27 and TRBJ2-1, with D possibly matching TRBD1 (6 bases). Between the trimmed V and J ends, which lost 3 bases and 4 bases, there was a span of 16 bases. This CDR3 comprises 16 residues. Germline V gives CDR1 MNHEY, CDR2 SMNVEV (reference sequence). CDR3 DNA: TGTGCCAGCAGTTTGGGCAGGGGCTCGGGGTACAATGAGCAGTTCTTC. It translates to CASSLGRGSGYNEQFF.

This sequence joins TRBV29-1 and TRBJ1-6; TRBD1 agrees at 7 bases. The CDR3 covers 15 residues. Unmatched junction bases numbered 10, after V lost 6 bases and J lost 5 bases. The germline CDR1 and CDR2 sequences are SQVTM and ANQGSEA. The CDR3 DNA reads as TGCAGCGTCCCCCCGACAGGGCGGGATAATTCACCCCTCCACTTT. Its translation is CSVPPTGRDNSPLHF.

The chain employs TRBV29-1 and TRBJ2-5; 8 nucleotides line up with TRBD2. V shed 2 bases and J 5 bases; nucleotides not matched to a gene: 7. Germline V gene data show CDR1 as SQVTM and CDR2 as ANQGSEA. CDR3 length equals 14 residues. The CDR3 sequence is CSVENRGGQETQYF. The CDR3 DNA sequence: TGCAGCGTTGAAAATCGGGGGGGTCAGGAGACCCAGTACTTC.

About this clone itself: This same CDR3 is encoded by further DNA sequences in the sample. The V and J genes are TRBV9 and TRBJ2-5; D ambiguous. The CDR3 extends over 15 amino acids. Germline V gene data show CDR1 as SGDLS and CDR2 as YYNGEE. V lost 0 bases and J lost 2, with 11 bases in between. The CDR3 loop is CASSVGGGAQETQYF. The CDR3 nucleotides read TGTGCCAGCAGCGTAGGAGGCGGAGCTCAAGAGACCCAGTACTTC.

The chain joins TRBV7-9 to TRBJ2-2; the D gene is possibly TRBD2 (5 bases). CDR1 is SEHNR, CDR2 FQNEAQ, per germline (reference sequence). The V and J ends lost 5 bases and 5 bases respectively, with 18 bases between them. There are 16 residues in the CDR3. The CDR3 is CASSPAPLLATGELFF. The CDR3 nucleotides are TGTGCCAGCAGCCCGGCCCCATTGCTAGCAACCGGGGAGCTGTTTTTT. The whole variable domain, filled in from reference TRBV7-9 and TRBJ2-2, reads DTGVSQNPRHKITKRGQNVTFRCDPISEHNRLYWYRQTLGQGPEFLTYFQNEAQLEKSRLLSDRFSAERPKGSFSTLEIQRTEQGDSAMYLCASSPAPLLATGELFFGEGSRLTVL.

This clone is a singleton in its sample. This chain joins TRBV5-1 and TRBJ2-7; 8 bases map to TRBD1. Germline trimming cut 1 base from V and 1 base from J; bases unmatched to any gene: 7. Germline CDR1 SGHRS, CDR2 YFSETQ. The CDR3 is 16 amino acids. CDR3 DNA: TGCGCCAGCAGCTTGTACGAGACAGGGGCGTCCTACGAGCAGTACTTC. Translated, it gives CASSLYETGASYEQYF.

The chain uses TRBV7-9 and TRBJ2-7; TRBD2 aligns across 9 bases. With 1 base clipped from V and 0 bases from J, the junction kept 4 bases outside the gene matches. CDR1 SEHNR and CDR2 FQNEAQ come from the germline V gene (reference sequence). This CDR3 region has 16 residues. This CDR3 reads CASSLETSGPSYEQYF. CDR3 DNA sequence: TGTGCCAGCAGCTTAGAAACTAGCGGGCCCTCCTACGAGCAGTACTTC.

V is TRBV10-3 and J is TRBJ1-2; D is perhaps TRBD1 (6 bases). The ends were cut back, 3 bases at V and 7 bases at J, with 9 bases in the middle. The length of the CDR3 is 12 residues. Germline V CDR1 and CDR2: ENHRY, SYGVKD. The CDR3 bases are TGTGCCATCAGTGAACAGGGCTCTGGCTACACCTTC. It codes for CAISEQGSGYTF.

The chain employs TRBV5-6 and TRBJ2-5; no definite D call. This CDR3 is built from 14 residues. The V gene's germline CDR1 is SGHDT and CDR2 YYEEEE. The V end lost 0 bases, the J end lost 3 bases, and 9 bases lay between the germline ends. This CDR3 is CASSLERQKETQYF. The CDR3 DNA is TGTGCCAGCAGCTTGGAGAGGCAGAAAGAGACCCAGTACTTC.

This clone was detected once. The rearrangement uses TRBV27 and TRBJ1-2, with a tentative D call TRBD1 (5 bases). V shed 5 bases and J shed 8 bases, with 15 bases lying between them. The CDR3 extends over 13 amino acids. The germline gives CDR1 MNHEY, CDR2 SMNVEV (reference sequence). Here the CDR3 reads CASSPGLGWGYTF. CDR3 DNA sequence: TGTGCCAGCAGTCCGGGACTGGGGTGGGGCTACACCTTC.

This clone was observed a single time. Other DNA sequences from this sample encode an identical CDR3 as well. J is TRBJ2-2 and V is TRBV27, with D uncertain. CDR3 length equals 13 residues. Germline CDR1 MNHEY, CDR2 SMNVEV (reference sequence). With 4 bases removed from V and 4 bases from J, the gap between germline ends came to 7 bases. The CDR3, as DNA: TGTGCCAGCAGTTATCGAGGCACCGGGGAGCTGTTTTTT. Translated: CASSYRGTGELFF.

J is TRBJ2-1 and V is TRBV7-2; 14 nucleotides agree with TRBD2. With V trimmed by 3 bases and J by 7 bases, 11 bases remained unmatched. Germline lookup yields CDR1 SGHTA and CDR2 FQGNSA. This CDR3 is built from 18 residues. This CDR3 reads CASSFVPGLAGAENEQFF. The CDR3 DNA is TGTGCCAGCAGCTTCGTCCCGGGACTAGCGGGAGCGGAGAATGAGCAGTTCTTC.

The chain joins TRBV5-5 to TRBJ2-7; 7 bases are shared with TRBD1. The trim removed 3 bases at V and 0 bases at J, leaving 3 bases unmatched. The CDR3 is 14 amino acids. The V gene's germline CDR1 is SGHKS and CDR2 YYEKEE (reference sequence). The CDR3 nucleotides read TGTGCCAGCAGCTCCGGGACAGCCTCCTACGAGCAGTACTTC. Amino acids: CASSSGTASYEQYF. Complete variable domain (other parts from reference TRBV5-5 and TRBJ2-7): DAGVTQSPTHLIKTRGQQVTLRCSPISGHKSVSWYQQVLGQGPQFIFQYYEKEERGRGNFPDRFSARQFPNYSSELNVNALLLGDSALYLCASSSGTASYEQYFGPGTRLTVT.

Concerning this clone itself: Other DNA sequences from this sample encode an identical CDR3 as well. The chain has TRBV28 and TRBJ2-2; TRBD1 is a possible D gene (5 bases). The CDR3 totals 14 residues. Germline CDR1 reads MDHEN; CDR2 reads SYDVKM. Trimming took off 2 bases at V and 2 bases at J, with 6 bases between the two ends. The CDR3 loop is CASSLTGNTGELFF. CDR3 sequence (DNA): TGTGCCAGCAGTTTAACAGGAAACACCGGGGAGCTGTTTTTT.

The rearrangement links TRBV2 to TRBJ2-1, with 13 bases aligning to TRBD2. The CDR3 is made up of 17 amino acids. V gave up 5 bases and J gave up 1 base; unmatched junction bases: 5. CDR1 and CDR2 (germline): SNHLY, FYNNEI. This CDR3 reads CASSPGTSGTSYNEQFF. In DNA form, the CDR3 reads TGTGCCAGCAGTCCGGGGACTAGCGGGACTTCCTACAATGAGCAGTTCTTC.

Here the CDR3 DNA reads TGTGCCAGCAGCGTCCCTAACTATGGCTACACCTTC. This encodes CASSVPNYGYTF. This sequence joins TRBV9 and TRBJ1-2; no clear D. With 2 bases removed from V and 0 bases from J, the gap between germline ends came to 2 bases. The CDR3 consists of 12 residues. CDR1 and CDR2 from the germline V gene are SGDLS and YYNGEE.

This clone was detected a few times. The CDR3 here is CAITDPGPQPGELFF. The CDR3 bases are TGTGCCATCACCGATCCCGGGCCTCAACCCGGGGAGCTGTTTTTT. This chain joins TRBV10-3 and TRBJ2-2; D remains ambiguous. This CDR3 is built from 15 residues. Trimming left V 7 bases short and J 6 bases short, with 18 bases between. Per germline, CDR1 ENHRY and CDR2 SYGVKD.

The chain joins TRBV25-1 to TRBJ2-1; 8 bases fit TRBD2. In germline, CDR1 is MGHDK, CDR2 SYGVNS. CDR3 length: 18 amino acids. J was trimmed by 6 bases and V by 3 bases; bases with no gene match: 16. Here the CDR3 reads CASSDRPFGAGESNEQFF. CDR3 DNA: TGTGCCAGCAGTGATCGACCCTTCGGAGCGGGGGAAAGCAATGAGCAGTTCTTC.

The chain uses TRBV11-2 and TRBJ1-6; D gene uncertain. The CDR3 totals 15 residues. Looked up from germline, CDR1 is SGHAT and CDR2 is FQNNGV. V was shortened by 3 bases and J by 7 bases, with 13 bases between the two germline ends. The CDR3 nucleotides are TGTGCCAGCAGCTTGGTGGTTTTAGACAATTCACCCCTCCACTTT. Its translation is CASSLVVLDNSPLHF.